The clone carrying this T cell receptor (beta chain) was seen only a few times. These data originate in a study of T-cell reconstitution after alpha-beta-depleted transplantation in children. The TCRbeta library was prepared with unique molecular identifiers. A single record per CDR3 protein comes from TCRdb applying MiXCR to the PCR reads. The data show around 530,000 distinct CDR3 sequences, with approximately 32% seen just once and more than 2% held by the top ten. The CDR3 has 12 amino acids. Trimming pared 7 bases from V and 3 bases from J, leaving 10 bases between. Germline values: CDR1 SQVTM, CDR2 ANQGSEA.

J is TRBJ1-5 and V is TRBV29-1, with D possibly TRBD1 on 6 matching bases. The sequencing here drew on PBMCs from the stem cell graft donor, taken from the stem cell graft. The source of this sequence is a human donor who donated a stem cell graft to a child with aplastic anemia. The CDR3 DNA reads as TGCAGCGCTGGACAGCCCAATCAGCCCCAGCATTTT. Translated, it gives CSAGQPNQPQHF. The full variable domain, its missing parts supplied by reference TRBV29-1 and TRBJ1-5, is SAVISQKPSRDICQRGTSLTIQCQVDSQVTMMFWYRQQPGQSLTLIATANQGSEATYESGFVIDKFPISRPNLTFSTLTVSNMSPEDSSIYLCSAGQPNQPQHFGDGTRLSIL.